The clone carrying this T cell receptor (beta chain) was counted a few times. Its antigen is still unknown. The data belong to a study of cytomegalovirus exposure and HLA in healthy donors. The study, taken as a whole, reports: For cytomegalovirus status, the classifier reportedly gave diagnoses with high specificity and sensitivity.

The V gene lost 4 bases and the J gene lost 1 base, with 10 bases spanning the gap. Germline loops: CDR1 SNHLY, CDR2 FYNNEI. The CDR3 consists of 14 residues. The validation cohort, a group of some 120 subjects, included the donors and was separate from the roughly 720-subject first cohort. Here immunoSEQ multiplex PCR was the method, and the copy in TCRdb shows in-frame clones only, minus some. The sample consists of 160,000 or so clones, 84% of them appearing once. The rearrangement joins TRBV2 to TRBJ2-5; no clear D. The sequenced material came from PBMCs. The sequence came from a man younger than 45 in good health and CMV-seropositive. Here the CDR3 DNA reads TGTGCCAGCAGTGGGGCGTTGGGCCAAGAGACCCAGTACTTC. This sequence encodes CASSGALGQETQYF.